The 25 T cell receptor beta chains listed next were all sequenced from one sample in a study of cytomegalovirus exposure and HLA in healthy donors. PCR was performed using 60 Vbeta and 13 Jbeta primers. Method: immunoSEQ multiplex PCR; TCRdb's copy keeps in-frame clones and lacks some. The sample shows 100,000 to 150,000 clones, around two thirds of them seen only once. Sequencing was carried out using PBMCs. All receptors derive from a man aged 55 to 69 in good health and CMV-seropositive.

To note about this clone: Other DNA sequences of this sample code for an identical CDR3. The J gene is TRBJ1-2, the V gene TRBV28; no clear D gene. The CDR3 totals 12 residues. Germline V gene lookup returns CDR1 MDHEN and CDR2 SYDVKM. Deletions cut 5 bases from V and 3 bases from J, with 7 bases between. CDR3 nucleotide sequence: TGTGCCAGCAGTCTTGGGCACTATGGCTACACCTTC. It specifies CASSLGHYGYTF.

The chain employs TRBV6-5 and TRBJ1-2; D gene unclear. Trimming pared 3 bases from V and 8 bases from J, leaving 16 bases between. The length of the CDR3 is 14 residues. The germline V gene has CDR1 MNHEY and CDR2 SVGAGI. CDR3 residues: CASSYRPEARGYTF. The CDR3 DNA sequence: TGTGCCAGCAGTTATCGCCCAGAGGCCAGAGGCTACACCTTC.

This sequence joins TRBV30 and TRBJ1-6; D is unclear. With 0 bases removed from V and 8 bases from J, the gap between germline ends came to 8 bases. The germline CDR1 and CDR2 sequences are GTSNPN and SVGIG (reference sequence). This CDR3 contains 13 residues. The CDR3 sequence is CAWSVQRDSPLHF. The CDR3 DNA reads TGTGCCTGGAGTGTACAGAGAGATTCACCCCTCCACTTT.

This chain links TRBV29-1 with TRBJ2-2; no reliable D call. There are 12 residues in the CDR3. Germline V gene data show CDR1 as SQVTM and CDR2 as ANQGSEA. Trimming removed 4 bases from V and 1 base from J, with 4 bases in between. CDR3 in amino acids: CSVAWNTGELFF. The CDR3 DNA reads TGCAGCGTTGCATGGAACACCGGGGAGCTGTTTTTT.

The chain is built from TRBV28 and TRBJ1-1; D might be TRBD1 (6 bases). In germline, CDR1 is MDHEN, CDR2 SYDVKM. The CDR3 sequence is 14 residues long. Deletions cut 6 bases from V and 0 bases from J, with 11 bases between. The CDR3 here is CASRPGQMNTEAFF. The CDR3 DNA is TGTGCCAGCAGGCCCGGACAGATGAACACTGAAGCTTTCTTT.

This clone was observed once. A read error may produce the germline difference seen at one junction end. The chain recombines TRBV5-1 with TRBJ1-5, with D hard to call. Germline CDR1 reads SGHRS; CDR2 reads YFSETQ. The CDR3 sequence is 15 residues long. Written as DNA, the CDR3 is TGTGCCAGCAGCCCTCGAGGGCCAACCAATCAGCCCCAGCATTTT. This codes for CASSPRGPTNQPQHF.

The V gene is TRBV15, the J gene TRBJ1-5; D perhaps matches TRBD1 (6 bases). This CDR3 has 17 residues. The ends were cut back, 5 bases at V and 9 bases at J, with 26 bases in the middle. The germline gives CDR1 LNHNV, CDR2 YYDKDF (reference sequence). CDR3 residues: CATSAPGGGGRLWPQHF. For the CDR3, the DNA is TGTGCCACCAGCGCCCCGGGTGGGGGCGGACGTTTATGGCCCCAGCATTTT.

The DNA for the CDR3 is TGTGCCAGCAGTTTCGCGGGGGGGCAGGAGACCCAGTACTTC. The encoded protein is CASSFAGGQETQYF. The gene calls are TRBV28 and TRBJ2-5, with 9 nucleotides matching TRBD2. The germline V gene encodes CDR1 MDHEN and CDR2 SYDVKM. The CDR3 is 14 residues long. V was pared by 3 bases and J by 5 bases, with 4 bases of the junction left unmatched.

J is TRBJ1-6 and V is TRBV30; TRBD1 agrees at 8 bases. Looked up from germline, CDR1 is GTSNPN and CDR2 is SVGIG (reference sequence). The CDR3 runs 13 residues. Germline trimming cut 3 bases from V and 8 bases from J; bases unmatched to any gene: 3. CDR3 nucleotides: TGTGCCTGGAGCCGACAGGGGTATTCACCCCTCCACTTT. As protein: CAWSRQGYSPLHF. Based on the CDR3 plus reference TRBV30 and TRBJ1-6, the full variable domain is SQTIHQWPATLVQPVGSPLSLECTVEGTSNPNLYWYRQAAGRGLQLLFYSVGIGQISSEVPQNLSASRPQDRQFILSSKKLLLSDSGFYLCAWSRQGYSPLHFGNGTRLTVT.

The chain combines TRBV6-1 with TRBJ2-7; no clear D gene. Germline V lookup: CDR1 MNHNS, CDR2 SASEGT. The CDR3 covers 13 residues. Trimming shortened V by 1 base and J by 5 bases, and 9 bases separated the two germline ends. The CDR3 DNA reads as TGTGCCAGCAGTGAAGGGGCTGGTAACGAGCAGTACTTC. This encodes CASSEGAGNEQYF.

This clone was found a few times. This sequence joins TRBV2 and TRBJ1-1; no clear D gene. V was trimmed by 4 bases and J by 3 bases, leaving 12 bases between them. This CDR3 contains 14 residues. CDR1 SNHLY and CDR2 FYNNEI come from the germline V gene. Here the CDR3 reads CASSVEGRYTEAFF. CDR3 DNA sequence: TGTGCCAGCAGTGTTGAAGGGAGATACACTGAAGCTTTCTTT.

This clone was seen a few times. The rearrangement links TRBV5-4 to TRBJ1-6, with D possibly TRBD1 on 6 matching bases. Trimming took 4 bases from V and 13 from J, leaving 21 bases between them. This CDR3 is 15 amino acids long. CDR1 is SGHNT, CDR2 YYREEE, per germline (reference sequence). Written as DNA, the CDR3 is TGTGCCAGCAGCGGCGCCGACAGGCCGGGCTCGCCCCTCCACTTT. Translated, it gives CASSGADRPGSPLHF.

The chain combines TRBV5-4 with TRBJ2-1; 12 bases are shared with TRBD2. The CDR3 has 18 amino acids. Germline V gene sequence: CDR1 SGHNT, CDR2 YYREEE (reference sequence). J was trimmed by 10 bases and V by 2 bases; bases with no gene match: 16. This CDR3 is CASSFGQGASGGAREQFF. For the CDR3, the DNA is TGTGCCAGCAGCTTCGGGCAGGGGGCTAGCGGGGGGGCCAGGGAGCAGTTCTTC.

The genes are TRBV2 and TRBJ2-1; 11 nucleotides match TRBD2. The CDR3 sequence is 15 residues long. Germline CDR1 reads SNHLY; CDR2 reads FYNNEI. V was clipped by 6 bases and J by 4 bases; unmatched bases: 5. The CDR3 DNA follows: TGTGCCAGCAGAATAGCGGGGGGGCGATACAATGAGCAGTTCTTC. This gives the protein CASRIAGGRYNEQFF. Looking up the rest from reference TRBV2 and TRBJ2-1 gives the full variable domain: EPEVTQTPSHQVTQMGQEVILRCVPISNHLYFYWYRQILGQKVEFLVSFYNNEISEKSEIFDDQFSVERPDGSNFTLKIRSTKLEDSAMYFCASRIAGGRYNEQFFGPGTRLTVL.

This clone is labeled medium-sized. J is TRBJ1-1 and V is TRBV6-1, with D possibly matching TRBD1 (6 bases). Germline-derived CDR1 and CDR2 are MNHNS and SASEGT. V shed 10 bases and J shed 4 bases, with 22 bases lying between them. The CDR3 covers 15 residues. CDR3 coding DNA: TGTGCCACCAAGAAGGGGGAAGGGGCCTCCACTGAAGCTTTCTTT. Amino acid sequence: CATKKGEGASTEAFF.

The chain is built from TRBV5-1 and TRBJ2-5, with D perhaps matching TRBD1 (5 bases). Germline values: CDR1 SGHRS, CDR2 YFSETQ. V dropped 2 bases and J dropped 2 bases, with 10 bases sitting between them. The CDR3 extends over 14 amino acids. For the CDR3, the DNA is TGCGCCAGCAGCTTTGACAGCCGACAAGAGACCCAGTACTTC. Translation: CASSFDSRQETQYF. The complete variable domain, with remaining parts taken from reference TRBV5-1 and TRBJ2-5, reads KAGVTQTPRYLIKTRGQQVTLSCSPISGHRSVSWYQQTPGQGLQFLFEYFSETQRNKGNFPGRFSGRQFSNSRSEMNVSTLELGDSALYLCASSFDSRQETQYFGPGTRLLVL.

The V and J genes are TRBV7-2 and TRBJ2-5; D might be TRBD1 (6 bases). The CDR3 has 15 residues. CDR1 SGHTA and CDR2 FQGNSA come from the germline V gene. V was cut by 1 base and J by 5 bases, with 14 bases left in between. CDR3 bases: TGTGCCAGCAGCTTAGATGGCCATACAGGGGAGACCCAGTACTTC. This sequence encodes CASSLDGHTGETQYF.

The chain recombines TRBV7-3 with TRBJ1-1; 12 positions match TRBD1. This CDR3 has 13 residues. V was clipped by 4 bases and J by 11 bases; unmatched bases: 5. Germline V CDR1 and CDR2: SGHTA, FQGTGA. CDR3 bases: TGTGCCAGCAGCTCGGGACAGGGGGCGCGGGCTTTCTTT. Protein: CASSSGQGARAFF.

As concerns this clone: This sample includes further DNA sequences coding for the same CDR3. The genes are TRBV27 and TRBJ1-1; D gene unclear. V was pared by 0 bases and J by 1 base, with 3 bases between. The germline gives CDR1 MNHEY, CDR2 SMNVEV (reference sequence). The CDR3 is made up of 13 amino acids. The CDR3 protein is CASSLSRNTEAFF. The CDR3 DNA reads TGTGCCAGCAGTTTATCCAGGAACACTGAAGCTTTCTTT.

The chain is built from TRBV27 and TRBJ2-3; 9 bases agree with TRBD2. From germline, CDR1 is MNHEY and CDR2 SMNVEV (reference sequence). The CDR3 covers 14 residues. The CDR3 loop reads CATMRAGGTDTQYF. For the CDR3, the DNA is TGTGCGACAATGAGGGCGGGGGGGACAGATACGCAGTATTTT.

CDR3 bases: TGTGCCAGCAGTGATTTGCAGGGCAATCAGCCCCAGCATTTT. Its protein product is CASSDLQGNQPQHF. This chain uses TRBV6-1 with TRBJ1-5; D remains unclear. Per the germline V gene, CDR1 is MNHNS and CDR2 is SASEGT. Trimming cost V 3 bases and J 2 bases, with 8 bases left between them. This CDR3 spans 14 amino acids.

This chain connects TRBV2 to TRBJ2-3; 12 positions match TRBD2. This CDR3 comprises 18 residues. V shed 5 bases and J 2 bases; nucleotides not matched to a gene: 11. Germline CDR1 is SNHLY and CDR2 is FYNNEI. The chain's CDR3 is CASSLLAGGPGNTDTQYF. CDR3 DNA sequence: TGTGCCAGCAGTCTCCTAGCGGGGGGGCCGGGAAACACAGATACGCAGTATTTT.

This clone has more than one count but fewer than ten. The genes are TRBV6-6 and TRBJ2-5, with D hard to call. Between the trimmed V and J ends, which lost 0 bases and 2 bases, there was a span of 7 bases. The CDR3 covers 14 residues. CDR1 MNHNY and CDR2 SVGAGI come from the germline V gene (reference sequence). CDR3 DNA sequence: TGTGCCAGCAGTTACTCCCGGAGACAAGAGACCCAGTACTTC. Amino acid sequence: CASSYSRRQETQYF.

In this sample, this clone is medium-sized. This chain joins TRBV6-1 and TRBJ1-1; perhaps TRBD1 as D (6 bases). Trimming removed 11 bases at V and 1 base at J, with 14 bases between. Germline values: CDR1 MNHNS, CDR2 SASEGT. This CDR3 contains 13 residues. CDR3 protein: CAGAKTGNTEAFF. CDR3 sequence (DNA): TGTGCCGGGGCTAAGACAGGGAACACTGAAGCTTTCTTT.

The V and J genes are TRBV19 and TRBJ2-1, with 9 bases that match TRBD2. The germline V gene has CDR1 LNHDA and CDR2 SQIVND (reference sequence). The CDR3 totals 15 residues. V shed 3 bases, J shed 8 bases, and the junction held 8 bases outside the gene matches. The CDR3 nucleotides read TGTGCCAGTAGTATCTTGGCGGGGGGGCCCTATGAGCAGTTCTTC. This translates into CASSILAGGPYEQFF.